This T cell receptor beta chain was retrieved from a study of neurological immune-mediated disorders. TCRdb passed the 5' RACE reads through MiXCR, listing each CDR3 protein once. The repertoire holds about 50,000 distinct CDR3 sequences, with roughly 15% as singletons. This clonotype was counted at least ten times. The receptor was isolated from a man aged 60-69 years in good health. The sample was PBMCs.

The CDR3 DNA follows: TGTGCCAGCAGTGAACGAGGGGGCACAGAGGAGACCCAGTACTTC. It encodes CASSERGGTEETQYF. The chain joins TRBV28 to TRBJ2-5, with 7 bases matching TRBD1. The ends lost 5 bases at V and 5 bases at J; junction bases unmatched: 11. Germline V gives CDR1 MDHEN, CDR2 SYDVKM. CDR3 length: 15 residues.